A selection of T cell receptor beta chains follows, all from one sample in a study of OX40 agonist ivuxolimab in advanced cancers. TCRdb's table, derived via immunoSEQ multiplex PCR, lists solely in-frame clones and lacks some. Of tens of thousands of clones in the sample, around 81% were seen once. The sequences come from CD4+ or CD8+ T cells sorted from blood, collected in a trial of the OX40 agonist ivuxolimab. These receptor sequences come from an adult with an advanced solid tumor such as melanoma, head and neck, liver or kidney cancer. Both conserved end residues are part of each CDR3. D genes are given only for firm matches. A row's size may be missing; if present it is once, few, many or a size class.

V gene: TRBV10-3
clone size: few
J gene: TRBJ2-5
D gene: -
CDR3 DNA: TGTGCCATCAGTGAGTTAGAGACCCAGTACTTC
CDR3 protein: CAISELETQYF

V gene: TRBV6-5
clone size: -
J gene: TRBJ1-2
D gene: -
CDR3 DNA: TGTGCCAGCAGAAGAGGCAGGGCTAACTATGGCTACACCTTC
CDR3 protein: CASRRGRANYGYTF

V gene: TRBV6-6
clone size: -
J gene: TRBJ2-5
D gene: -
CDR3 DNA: TGTGCCAGCAGATTACAGGGTCCCCTGGAGACCCAGTACTTC
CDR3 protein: CASRLQGPLETQYF

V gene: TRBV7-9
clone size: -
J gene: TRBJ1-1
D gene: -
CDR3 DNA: TGTGCCAGCAGCGAACCGGACAGAATGAACACTGAAGCTTTCTTT
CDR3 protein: CASSEPDRMNTEAFF

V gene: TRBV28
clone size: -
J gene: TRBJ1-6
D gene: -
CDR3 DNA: TGTGCCAGCAGCACCGACGGGGGTTACTCCTATAATTCACCCCTCCACTTT
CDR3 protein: CASSTDGGYSYNSPLHF

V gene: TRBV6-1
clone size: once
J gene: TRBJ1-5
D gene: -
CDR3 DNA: TGTGCCAGCAGTGAAGGGGGGGCAGATCAGCCCCAGCATTTT
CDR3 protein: CASSEGGADQPQHF

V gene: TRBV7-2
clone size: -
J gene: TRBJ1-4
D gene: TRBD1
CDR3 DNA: TGTGCCAGCAGCCGAACTGGACAGGGAGGCGAAAAACTGTTTTTT
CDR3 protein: CASSRTGQGGEKLFF

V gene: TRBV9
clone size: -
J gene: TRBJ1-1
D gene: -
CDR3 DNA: TGTGCCAGCAGCCCGGGGGGGGCACGGGCCACTGAAGCTTTCTTT
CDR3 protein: CASSPGGARATEAFF

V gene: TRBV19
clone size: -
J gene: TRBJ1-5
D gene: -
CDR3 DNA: TGTGCCAGTAGTGTCGCACGTCCCAATCAGCCCCAGCATTTT
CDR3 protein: CASSVARPNQPQHF

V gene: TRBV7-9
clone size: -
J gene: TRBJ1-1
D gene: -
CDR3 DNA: TGTGCCAGCAGGACACAGATTATGAACACTGAAGCTTTCTTT
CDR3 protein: CASRTQIMNTEAFF

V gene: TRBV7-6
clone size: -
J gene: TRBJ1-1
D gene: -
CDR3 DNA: TGTGCCAGCAGCCCCGTCGAGGGTCTCGGCACTGAAGCTTTCTTT
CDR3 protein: CASSPVEGLGTEAFF

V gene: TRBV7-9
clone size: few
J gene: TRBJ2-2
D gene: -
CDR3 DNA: TGTGCCAGCAGCTTAACTTGGGGCTCCTCCACCGGGGAGCTGTTTTTT
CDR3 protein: CASSLTWGSSTGELFF

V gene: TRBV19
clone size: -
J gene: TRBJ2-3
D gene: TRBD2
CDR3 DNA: TGTGCCAGTAGTATAGCGACAGTATTACGGGTCCAGCGGGGTAGCACAGATACGCAGTATTTT
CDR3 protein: CASSIATVLRVQRGSTDTQYF

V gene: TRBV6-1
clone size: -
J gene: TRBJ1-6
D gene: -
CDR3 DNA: TGTGCCAGCAGTGTACAACAGGGAGTGAATTCACCCCTCCACTTT
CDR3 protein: CASSVQQGVNSPLHF

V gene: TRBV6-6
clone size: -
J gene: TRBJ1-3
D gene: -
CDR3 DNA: TGTGCCAGCAGTTACTCTGGGCGATGGGGTAACACCATATATTTT
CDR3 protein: CASSYSGRWGNTIYF

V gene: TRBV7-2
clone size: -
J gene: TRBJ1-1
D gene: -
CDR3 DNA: TGTGCCAGCAGCTTAGTTTGGTTGGCTGAAGCTTTCTTT
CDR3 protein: CASSLVWLAEAFF

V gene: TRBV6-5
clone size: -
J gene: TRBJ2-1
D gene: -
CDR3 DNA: TGTGCCAGCAGTGACCGAGCGACAGGTTTGCCGTTCTTC
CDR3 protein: CASSDRATGLPFF

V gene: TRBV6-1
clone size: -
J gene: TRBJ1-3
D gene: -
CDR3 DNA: TGTGCCAGCAGTGAAGCAAGACCATCCTCTGGAAACACCATATATTTT
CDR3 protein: CASSEARPSSGNTIYF

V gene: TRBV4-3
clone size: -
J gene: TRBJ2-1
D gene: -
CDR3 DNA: TGCGCCAGCAGCCAAGGGGGAGTCGGTGAGCAGTTCTTC
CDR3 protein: CASSQGGVGEQFF

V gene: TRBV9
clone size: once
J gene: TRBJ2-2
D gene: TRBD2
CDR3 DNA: TGTGCCAGCAGCGTAGTTGGGACTACCCCCGGGGAGCTGTTTTTT
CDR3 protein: CASSVVGTTPGELFF

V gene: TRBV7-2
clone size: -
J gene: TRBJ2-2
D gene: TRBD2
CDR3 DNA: TGTGCCAGCAGCCCCTCTAGCGGGGGGGGCATGTTCGCCGGGGAGCTGTTTTTT
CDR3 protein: CASSPSSGGGMFAGELFF